This T cell receptor beta chain was found in a study of cytomegalovirus exposure and HLA in healthy donors (dated by TCRdb to about 2017). Background on the whole study: An earlier analysis of several hundred of the donors reported about 260 Gb of sequence data and around 120 million unique TCR beta sequences obtained from about 200 million T cells. About 300 gigabases of sequencing data and 70 million to 100 million unique TCR sequences were included in an early release covering about 700 HLA-typed donors. Of the 300 to 450 genotyped donors, roughly 80% fell in the genetic ancestry cluster associated with self-reported Caucasian donors. The study aimed to test whether cataloging public T cell receptors could reveal signatures of past pathogen exposure. The T cell repertoires of some 670 subjects were profiled by immunosequencing and related to cytomegalovirus serostatus. Along with the approximately 670-subject first cohort, a separate validation cohort of 120 different subjects was used. To predict cytomegalovirus infection status, the study brought together high-throughput TCR immunosequencing, statistical association of individual TCRs with disease status, and machine learning. A later analysis re-examined previously published TCR beta repertoires from roughly 720 donors and added high-resolution HLA genotyping to investigate patterns of TCR occurrence. In the later analysis, no new phenotypic data were used to find candidate immune exposures; instead, reliance was placed on TCR beta sequences and their occurrence across donors. An earlier analysis of around 540 of the donors applied high-throughput TCR beta sequencing to assess whether each TCR beta V gene segment acted as functional or pseudogenic. Donor age, sex, ethnicity and CMV serostatus were compiled together with the repertoire data. Genome-wide SNP genotypes for about 60% of the roughly 700 donors were used in a later genetic analysis, which treated that subset as a discovery cohort. All discovery cohort repertoires had been generated using a single sequencing platform. Class I and class II HLA loci were covered by the typing at four-digit resolution. Typing coverage varied by locus: about 620-640 donors for A, B, C, DRB1 and DQB1; more than 500 for DQA1; 606 for DPA1; approximately 450 for DPB1. Roughly 5 DR-DQ haplotypes were treated as single units for association and clustering because of strong linkage in the cohort. On average, around 240,000 unique TCR beta nucleotide sequences were sequenced per donor among a few hundred genotyped donors of the cohort, with roughly 19% of those sequences being non-productive.

On this clone itself: Its antigen remains unidentified. It has no much larger one-base neighbor in the sample; base qualities were not kept.

Library creation used the immunoSEQ multiplex PCR assay. The multiplex PCR relied on a mix of 60 forward primers for TCR Vbeta segments and 13 reverse primers for TCR Jbeta segments. The CDR3 region of rearranged TCR beta genes was amplified from genomic DNA with a multiplex PCR assay. Amplified TCR beta libraries were sequenced as 87-base-pair reads on the Illumina HiSeq System. In the original analysis: In a later analysis, 70 million to 95 million unique TCR beta chains were counted across the approximately 670 repertoires, and roughly 11 million of these chains were shared by at least two donors. Raw reads were error-corrected and collapsed into unique sequences by a nearest-neighbor algorithm in which closely related sequences were merged to remove PCR and sequencing errors. To assign V, D and J gene segments, CDR3 sequences were aligned to IMGT reference sequences. For a sequence to be retained, a match of at least six nucleotides was required to both a V gene segment and a J gene segment. Rearrangements were called productive when the CDR3 lacked stop codons and stayed in frame with V and J; all others were non-productive. CDR3 was defined by IMGT convention, running from the second conserved V-encoded cysteine to the conserved J-encoded phenylalanine. The earlier analysis of fewer than 750 of the donors excluded sequences that lacked an unambiguous match to a single V gene segment. In an earlier analysis of more than 500 of the donors, a V segment was called functional when productive rearrangements were above 56.7%, and segregating when the standard deviation between donors exceeded 5%. A statistical classification framework was built to diagnose cytomegalovirus status from the catalog of TCR beta chain sequences. In a later analysis, TCR nucleotide sequences were compared against IMGT/GENE-DB human TR gene sequences so that V and J genes could be assigned. In a later analysis, CDR3 sequences and most-parsimonious VDJ recombination scenarios were assigned using the TCRdist pipeline. In a later analysis, each TCR beta chain was defined by its CDR3 amino acid sequence together with its V-gene family, and reads without a unique V-gene family were excluded. To address suspected cross-contamination and a sequencing artifact, a later analysis removed some 620 highly shared, low-generation-probability nucleotide sequences. In a later analysis, a clonal expansion index for each public chain was calculated from normalized within-repertoire ranks of inferred template counts. Generation probabilities in a later analysis came from a VDJ recombination model fitted to out-of-frame rearrangements, and those results were checked against IGoR. A later analysis scored TCR-TCR, TCR-HLA and TCR-CMV co-occurrence with hypergeometric tests, applying a repertoire-size bias correction to TCR pairs. False discovery rates were estimated in a later analysis by permuting HLA or CMV assignments 20 times. In a later analysis, co-occurring TCRs were grouped with DBSCAN, and TCRdist sequence similarity was added when clustering was performed within HLA-allele-positive subsets. Co-occurrence clustering excluded repertoires with fewer than 30,000 or more than 120,000 public chains, plus five with anomalous nucleotide sharing. The table comes from immuneACCESS by way of TCRdb, which keeps in-frame sequences with V and J called. Part of the clones is missing from these tables; in studies checked, under half for an unresolved V gene and the rest for unknown reasons. V and J calls plus clone size are reproduced from that table; the DNA served to infer D and trimming. This sample holds approximately 210,000 clones; over 75% were observed only once. The top ten constitute about 1.8% of the sample.

Deletion took 10 bases off V and 4 bases off J, with a span of 14 bases between the germline ends. The CDR3, from cysteine to phenylalanine, totals 14 residues. The kept DNA is CDR3 alone, 42 bases in frame from the first base. CDR1 and CDR2 are drawn from the germline V gene: ENHRY, SYGVKD. The cohort comprised some 700 healthy bone marrow donors. Cohort members were all nominally healthy when sampled, although unrecorded immune exposures were likely present. The donor was CMV seronegative and belonged to the group of several hundred seronegative cohort members. A peripheral blood sample was provided by each donor, and peripheral blood mononuclear cells were used for TCR beta sequencing. The Qiagen DNeasy Blood Extraction Kit was used to extract genomic DNA from the blood cell samples. Paper-wide results and their limitations: In a later analysis, 16,951 TCR beta sequences were associated with specific HLA alleles at a false discovery rate of 0.05. When HLA alleles, especially DR and DQ, strongly co-occurred, TCR associations were difficult to assign to individual alleles. Because HLA typing was unavailable for some donors at each locus, only the typed subset was used in association tests. In a later analysis, HLA-associated TCR beta chains showed more clonal expansion and lower generation probabilities than non-associated chains that were equally common. Roughly uniform sequencing depth across donors was assumed in presence/absence analyses, although this assumption may not hold. The classifier was reported to diagnose cytomegalovirus status with high specificity and sensitivity in both the original cohort and the validation cohort. A cluster of highly shared sequence variants was judged likely to be a technical artifact of the sequencing pipeline. Because counts were too low, roughly 18 rarely observed V segments, including chromosome 9 orphons, were left out of the earlier analysis of roughly 600 of the donors. In a later analysis, the rate of TCR association differed among HLA loci, with DRB1 alleles having the most associated TCRs and HLA-C alleles having the fewest. Immune exposure information for the cohort was limited to CMV serostatus. A later analysis found that most CMV-associated TCR beta chains appeared HLA-restricted, with HLA associations seemingly driven largely by CMV exposure. In a later analysis, several top co-occurrence clusters were reported to appear linked to parvovirus B19, influenza, CMV and Epstein-Barr virus. A further reported finding was that TCR beta sequences accurately predicted the HLA-A and HLA-B alleles for most subjects in the first cohort. The authors suggested that the approach could potentially be extended to other disease states and immunological phenotypes. Some IMGT-functional V segments, including TRBV6-2 and TRBV6-3, could not be distinguished by the 87-base-pair reads and were therefore excluded. In an earlier analysis of more than 500 of the donors, most TCR beta V segments appeared in productive rearrangements about 90% or about 30% of the time, broadly matching IMGT annotations. Only TCR beta chains were sequenced in this cohort, and the absence of alpha or paired-chain data limited detectable features. In vitro tests confirmed that a few of the cytomegalovirus-associated TCR beta chains recognize cytomegalovirus antigens. Across donors, most TCR sequences were observed very rarely, whereas some public TCRs were present in many individuals. Correlated functional status among segregating V segments might be attributable to linkage disequilibrium, but an unknown experimental factor could not be ruled out. In a later genetic analysis, a missense DCLRE1C variant was associated with V-gene and J-gene trimming of TCR beta chains, and the association was replicated in an independent cohort. Compared with the roughly 670-donor mean, donors in an Asian-associated ancestry cluster had fewer N-insertions in productive TCRs, according to a later genetic analysis. In the study, approximately 150 TCR beta chains were listed as associated with cytomegalovirus.

The TCR originated in a man younger than 30 in good health and CMV-seronegative. The chain joins TRBV10-3 to TRBJ2-6; the D gene remains uncertain. Sequencing used PBMCs. The CDR3 reads as follows: CASSPRGGANVLTF. In nucleotide form, the sequence is TGTGCCAGTAGTCCTCGAGGAGGGGCCAACGTCCTGACTTTC.